Below, 32 T cell receptor beta chains from the same sample are listed, as sequenced in a study of beta chain features in type 1 diabetes. Every isolated RNA sample was fully reverse transcribed, so sequencing captured expressed TCRB transcripts. Clones were read by immunoSEQ multiplex PCR, and TCRdb kept only the in-frame ones, dropping some. This table holds about 150,000 clones, 11% found once. The specimen sequenced was central memory CD4+ T cells from blood. The receptor source for this set is a man between 18 and 35 years old in good health.

This clone was picked up a small number of times. The V gene is TRBV23-1, the J gene TRBJ1-5; D might be TRBD1 (5 bases). TRBV23-1 is recorded as an ORF, its role being uncertain. The CDR3 length is 15 residues. The ends were cut back, 3 bases at V and 2 bases at J, with 11 bases in the middle. DNA of the CDR3: TGCGCCAGCAGTCATAAAGGGGATGGCAATCAGCCCCAGCATTTT. Translating it yields CASSHKGDGNQPQHF.

This clone occurred many times. The chain carries TRBV4-1 and TRBJ2-7, with 8 bases matching TRBD1. The CDR3 contains 16 residues. Trimming at V came to 2 bases and at J to 1 base, leaving 7 bases not matched to a gene. Germline CDR1 reads MGHRA; CDR2 reads YSYEKL. CDR3 sequence: CASSQQTGVGSYEQYF. CDR3 bases: TGCGCCAGCAGCCAACAGACAGGGGTAGGGTCCTACGAGCAGTACTTC.

This clone was found a few times. The chain links TRBV7-9 to TRBJ2-7; 10 bases are shared with TRBD1. Trimming at V came to 4 bases and at J to 2 bases, leaving 17 bases not matched to a gene. Germline V gene data show CDR1 as SEHNR and CDR2 as FQNEAQ (reference sequence). The CDR3 has 19 residues. The DNA of the CDR3 is TGTGCCAGCAGCTCCCCCAGAAAGCTGACAGGGGGCCTCCCCTACGAGCAGTACTTC. It yields the protein CASSSPRKLTGGLPYEQYF.

This clone was seen repeatedly, ten times or more. V gene TRBV30 combines with J gene TRBJ2-3; 7 nucleotides align to TRBD2. V shed 4 bases, J shed 2 bases, and the junction held 6 bases outside the gene matches. This CDR3 is 14 amino acids long. Germline lookup yields CDR1 GTSNPN and CDR2 SVGIG (reference sequence). The CDR3: CAWNFRGDTDTQYF. In nucleotides, the CDR3 is TGTGCCTGGAATTTTCGGGGGGACACAGATACGCAGTATTTT.

The chain combines TRBV10-3 with TRBJ1-1; no definite D call. CDR3 length: 14 residues. Germline CDR1 reads ENHRY; CDR2 reads SYGVKD. V lost 0 bases, J lost 4 bases, and 9 bases lay in between. CDR3 sequence: CAISESIGGTEAFF. Written as DNA, the CDR3 is TGTGCCATCAGTGAGTCGATAGGAGGCACTGAAGCTTTCTTT.

The table lists this clone with a few counts. The chain carries TRBV5-1 and TRBJ2-5; 13 bases match TRBD2. V gave up 5 bases and J gave up 5 bases; unmatched junction bases: 0. Germline CDR1 is SGHRS and CDR2 is YFSETQ. The CDR3 is 13 residues long. CDR3 sequence reads: CASRGLAGETQYF. The CDR3 region has the DNA TGCGCCAGCAGGGGACTAGCGGGGGAGACCCAGTACTTC. The complete variable domain, with remaining parts taken from reference TRBV5-1 and TRBJ2-5, reads KAGVTQTPRYLIKTRGQQVTLSCSPISGHRSVSWYQQTPGQGLQFLFEYFSETQRNKGNFPGRFSGRQFSNSRSEMNVSTLELGDSALYLCASRGLAGETQYFGPGTRLLVL.

The J gene is TRBJ2-1, the V gene TRBV5-4; D might be TRBD1 (5 bases). V shed 0 bases and J shed 2 bases, with 12 bases lying between them. The CDR3 sequence is 16 residues long. CDR1 is SGHNT, CDR2 YYREEE, per germline (reference sequence). This CDR3 is CASSLATGRTYNEQFF. The CDR3 region has the DNA TGTGCCAGCAGCTTGGCAACAGGCAGGACCTACAATGAGCAGTTCTTC.

This clone appeared a few times. The chain links TRBV28 to TRBJ2-5; D might be TRBD1 (7 bases). This CDR3 has 13 residues. The germline V and J ends were trimmed by 7 bases and 5 bases, with 14 bases remaining between them. Germline CDR1 MDHEN, CDR2 SYDVKM. The CDR3 DNA sequence: TGTGCCAGCAAACAGGGGAGGTCGGAGACCCAGTACTTC. As protein: CASKQGRSETQYF.

This clone has a handful of counts. The rearrangement uses TRBV29-1 and TRBJ1-2; TRBD1 aligns across 8 bases. CDR3 length: 15 amino acids. V shed 5 bases and J 4 bases; nucleotides not matched to a gene: 12. Germline V lookup: CDR1 SQVTM, CDR2 ANQGSEA. DNA of the CDR3: TGCAGCGTTCTCCCCATACCAGGGGGCCTCTATGGCTACACCTTC. Protein product: CSVLPIPGGLYGYTF.

This clone has a count of ten or more. The CDR3 loop reads CASSLPRLAGEEQYF. Here the CDR3 DNA reads TGCGCCAGCAGCTTGCCGCGGCTAGCGGGAGAAGAGCAGTACTTC. The V call is TRBV5-1, the J call TRBJ2-7; TRBD2 matches at 10 bases. The CDR3 runs 15 residues. Germline assignment: CDR1 SGHRS and CDR2 YFSETQ. J lost 7 bases, V lost 1 base, and 8 bases had no gene match.

This clone was recorded once. CDR3 loop: CASSLWGQGAANTEAFF. Written as DNA, the CDR3 is TGTGCCAGCAGCTTATGGGGACAGGGCGCCGCGAACACTGAAGCTTTCTTT. This rearrangement joins TRBV7-2 to TRBJ1-1; the match to TRBD1 covers 9 bases. The J segment lost 1 base and the V segment lost 2 bases, leaving 8 bases of the junction unmatched. The length of the CDR3 is 17 residues. Per germline, CDR1 SGHTA and CDR2 FQGNSA.

V and J are TRBV9 and TRBJ1-3; no clear D gene. The V end was cut by 0 bases, the J end by 0 bases, with 4 bases between. Germline-derived CDR1 and CDR2 are SGDLS and YYNGEE. The CDR3 is 14 amino acids. The CDR3 is CASSVEASGNTIYF. CDR3 nucleotides: TGTGCCAGCAGCGTAGAAGCCTCTGGAAACACCATATATTTT.

The chain carries TRBV6-1 and TRBJ2-5; D may be TRBD2 (6 bases). The CDR3 has 13 residues. Germline values: CDR1 MNHNS, CDR2 SASEGT. V dropped 10 bases and J dropped 3 bases, with 15 bases sitting between them. The CDR3 nucleotides are TGTGCCATCAACCCCGGACTAAAAGAGACCCAGTACTTC. Translation gives CAINPGLKETQYF.

This clone was observed at least ten times. The rearrangement uses TRBV11-2 and TRBJ1-2; D remains ambiguous. The CDR3 has 17 amino acids. V lost 3 bases, J lost 5 bases, and 22 bases lay in between. CDR1 is SGHAT and CDR2 is FQNNGV in the germline V gene. Here the CDR3 reads CASSFSLNPGSSYGYTF. CDR3 sequence (DNA): TGTGCCAGCAGCTTCAGCCTTAACCCGGGCAGTTCGTATGGCTACACCTTC.

In this sample, this clone turned up a few times. V is TRBV6-7 and J is TRBJ2-7; the D is unclear. TRBV6-7 is treated as an ORF (open reading frame) with a function not yet certain. The germline V and J ends were trimmed by 0 bases and 0 bases, with 9 bases remaining between them. This CDR3 comprises 15 residues. The CDR3 sequence: CASSYSIAHSYEQYF. The CDR3 region has the DNA TGTGCCAGCAGTTACTCGATAGCTCACTCCTACGAGCAGTACTTC.

The CDR3 DNA is TGTGCCAGCAGTTGGGCCAGCGTCTCCTACGAGCAGTACTTC. It is translated as CASSWASVSYEQYF. The chain combines TRBV6-1 with TRBJ2-7; D gene ambiguous. Germline V CDR1 and CDR2: MNHNS, SASEGT. The CDR3 has 14 amino acids. Trimming stripped 5 bases from V and 0 bases from J, with 11 bases between.

This clone was counted a few times. V and J are TRBV6-1 and TRBJ2-7, with TRBD1 identical over 8 bases. There are 15 residues in the CDR3. Unmatched junction bases numbered 9, after V lost 1 base and J lost 7 bases. Germline-derived CDR1 and CDR2 are MNHNS and SASEGT. The CDR3 loop reads CASSEVSSRGREQYF. The CDR3 DNA is TGTGCCAGCAGTGAAGTGAGTAGCAGGGGGCGGGAGCAGTACTTC.

The chain has TRBV29-1 and TRBJ1-2, with TRBD1 matching over 8 bases. CDR1 SQVTM and CDR2 ANQGSEA come from the germline V gene. V lost 4 bases and J lost 1; bases outside the gene matches: 11. The CDR3 length is 16 residues. The CDR3 loop reads CSVADRGVVFNYGYTF. The CDR3 coding sequence is TGCAGCGTTGCCGACAGGGGCGTAGTCTTTAACTATGGCTACACCTTC.

This clone was recorded a few times. The chain recombines TRBV2 with TRBJ2-3, with TRBD2 matching over 10 bases. The CDR3 loop spans 16 amino acids. Germline CDR1 is SNHLY and CDR2 is FYNNEI. The V and J ends lost 3 bases and 1 base, in that order; junction bases with no gene match: 4. CDR3 protein: CASSEGLARRTDTQYF. CDR3 in DNA: TGTGCCAGCAGTGAGGGACTAGCGCGCCGCACAGATACGCAGTATTTT.

This clone came up a few times. The chain couples TRBV5-1 to TRBJ2-1, with D possibly being TRBD1 or TRBD2 (5 bases each). Germline CDR1 is SGHRS and CDR2 is YFSETQ. CDR3 size: 16 residues. V was clipped by 3 bases and J by 0 bases, with 13 bases between them. This CDR3 reads CASSSNPGSSYNEQFF. The DNA for the CDR3 is TGCGCCAGCAGCTCCAACCCAGGGAGCTCCTACAATGAGCAGTTCTTC. Together with reference TRBV5-1 and TRBJ2-1, the CDR3 gives the full variable domain: KAGVTQTPRYLIKTRGQQVTLSCSPISGHRSVSWYQQTPGQGLQFLFEYFSETQRNKGNFPGRFSGRQFSNSRSEMNVSTLELGDSALYLCASSSNPGSSYNEQFFGPGTRLTVL.

This clone has just a few counts. Written as DNA, the CDR3 is TGCAGCGTTGAGTCCAGGGGGCTTCGCGAGCAGTACTTC. This codes for CSVESRGLREQYF. V is TRBV29-1 and J is TRBJ2-7, with TRBD1 identical over 8 bases. The CDR3 contains 13 residues. V trimming: 3 bases; J trimming: 6 bases; junction bases outside the gene matches: 7. In germline, CDR1 is SQVTM, CDR2 ANQGSEA.

This clone was detected only a few times. Additional DNA sequences in this sample encode the identical CDR3. This chain joins TRBV11-2 and TRBJ2-7, with D possibly matching TRBD2 (5 bases). V lost 4 bases to trimming and J lost 4 bases, with 5 bases between them. The CDR3 spans 11 residues. Germline loops: CDR1 SGHAT, CDR2 FQNNGV. The CDR3 spells CASSSGYEQYF. The CDR3 nucleotides read TGTGCCAGCAGCTCGGGGTACGAGCAGTACTTC.

V usage is TRBV29-1 and J usage is TRBJ2-3; D could derive from TRBD1 or TRBD2 (6 bases each). V was pared by 6 bases and J by 0 bases, with 16 bases between. The CDR3 length is 15 residues. The germline V gene encodes CDR1 SQVTM and CDR2 ANQGSEA. The CDR3 bases are TGCAGCGTCCCCCGGGGGCCGGGGAGCACAGATACGCAGTATTTT. It encodes CSVPRGPGSTDTQYF.

This clone was picked up a small number of times. J is TRBJ2-3 and V is TRBV7-2; D unclear. V lost 8 bases and J 2 bases, leaving 8 bases between the germline ends. CDR1 is SGHTA and CDR2 is FQGNSA in the germline V gene. CDR3 length equals 12 residues. The CDR3 sequence is CASGLNTDTQYF. CDR3 nucleotide sequence: TGTGCCAGCGGATTAAACACAGATACGCAGTATTTT.

The rearrangement joins TRBV7-9 to TRBJ2-5; D might be TRBD2 (5 bases). Germline values: CDR1 SEHNR, CDR2 FQNEAQ (reference sequence). With 2 bases removed from V and 0 bases from J, the gap between germline ends came to 10 bases. The CDR3 runs 15 residues. CDR3 sequence: CASSLTRMYQETQYF. The CDR3 bases are TGTGCCAGCAGCTTAACTAGGATGTACCAAGAGACCCAGTACTTC.

The chain has TRBV2 and TRBJ2-5; no clear D gene. From germline, CDR1 is SNHLY and CDR2 FYNNEI. Trimming removed 7 bases from V and 2 bases from J, with 11 bases in between. The CDR3 is 13 residues long. CDR3 amino acids: CASIGPGQETQYF. The CDR3 DNA is TGTGCCAGCATTGGCCCCGGGCAAGAGACCCAGTACTTC.

This clone was detected a few times. The junction departs from the called germline gene at one end, perhaps through a read error. This chain links TRBV11-2 with TRBJ2-1; the D gene is possibly TRBD2 (5 bases). In germline, CDR1 is SGHAT, CDR2 FQNNGV. This CDR3 has 14 residues. Written as DNA, the CDR3 is TGCGCCAGCAGCCCGGGATGGGGTCGGGGTGAGCAGTTCTTC. Its translation is CASSPGWGRGEQFF.

The J gene is TRBJ2-5, the V gene TRBV19; D may be TRBD1 (6 bases). CDR1 is LNHDA, CDR2 SQIVND, per germline (reference sequence). Trimming pared 6 bases from V and 3 bases from J, leaving 8 bases between. CDR3 length: 12 residues. This CDR3 reads CASRQGKETQYF. CDR3 coding DNA: TGTGCCAGTAGACAGGGTAAAGAGACCCAGTACTTC.

This clone was detected only a few times. This sequence joins TRBV7-6 and TRBJ2-1; TRBD2 is a possible D gene (6 bases). The CDR3 consists of 15 residues. Germline CDR1 SGHVS, CDR2 FNYEAQ. With 1 base removed from V and 6 bases from J, the gap between germline ends came to 13 bases. Here the CDR3 reads CASSLELARSNEQFF. CDR3 bases: TGTGCCAGCAGCTTAGAACTAGCCCGTAGCAATGAGCAGTTCTTC.

V usage is TRBV7-2 and J usage is TRBJ2-7; perhaps TRBD2 as D (5 bases). Germline values: CDR1 SGHTA, CDR2 FQGNSA. The CDR3 is 13 residues long. V was cut by 5 bases and J by 0 bases, with 8 bases left in between. The CDR3 reads CASSPGFSYEQYF. The CDR3 DNA is TGTGCCAGCAGCCCGGGATTCTCCTACGAGCAGTACTTC.

This chain joins TRBV7-9 and TRBJ2-7; a possible D gene is TRBD1 (6 bases). Germline V gene lookup returns CDR1 SEHNR and CDR2 FQNEAQ (reference sequence). Trimming left V 3 bases short and J 8 bases short, with 14 bases between. This CDR3 has 13 residues. CDR3 region: CASSFEQGKKQYF. The DNA of the CDR3 is TGTGCCAGCAGCTTCGAACAGGGTAAAAAGCAGTACTTC.

The genes are TRBV30 and TRBJ2-5; the match to TRBD2 covers 10 bases. The CDR3 has 17 residues. Trimming removed 2 bases from V and 4 bases from J; junction bases left unmatched: 13. Germline V gene data show CDR1 as GTSNPN and CDR2 as SVGIG (reference sequence). CDR3 loop: CAWSPKGSGGVRETQYF. CDR3 in DNA: TGTGCCTGGAGTCCGAAAGGGAGCGGGGGGGTCCGAGAGACCCAGTACTTC.